The 32 T cell receptor beta chains below were found in one sample sequenced in a study of shared clonotypes between healthy human individuals (dated by TCRdb to the early 2020s). Library prep was done by the immunoSEQ multiplex PCR assay. TCRdb provides this immuneACCESS table in a form limited to in-frame rearrangements. Some clones are lacking; in checked studies, under half of them reflect an unresolved V gene, and why the rest are absent is not known. The sample table records some 2,000,000 clones; around 96% of these occur just once. The ten largest account for roughly 1% of the sample. For the CD8 naive samples, CD45RO-negative cells were positively selected for CCR7, yielding a CD45RA+CCR7+ population from which TemRA cells were excluded. Specimen: naive CD8+ T cells sorted from blood. The cell subset or site label on this specimen signifies: CD45RA+CCR7+. All receptors come from a man aged 18 to 30 in good health.

The gene calls are TRBV5-6 and TRBJ1-1; D is unresolved. V lost 1 base and J 0 bases, leaving 7 bases between the germline ends. Looked up from germline, CDR1 is SGHDT and CDR2 is YYEEEE. This CDR3 contains 14 residues. DNA for the CDR3: TGTGCCAGCAGCTTGTGGGAGATGAACACTGAAGCTTTCTTT. This codes for CASSLWEMNTEAFF.

The chain carries TRBV19 and TRBJ2-7, with 7 bases matching TRBD1. V trimming: 5 bases; J trimming: 3 bases; junction bases outside the gene matches: 10. This CDR3 contains 15 residues. The germline CDR1 and CDR2 sequences are LNHDA and SQIVND (reference sequence). The CDR3 DNA follows: TGTGCCAGTAGTCGAGGGACAGAGGGTTTCTACGAGCAGTACTTC. Translation: CASSRGTEGFYEQYF.

The chain joins TRBV7-9 to TRBJ2-2; 10 nucleotides line up with TRBD1. Germline V CDR1 and CDR2: SEHNR, FQNEAQ (reference sequence). The V segment lost 4 bases and the J segment 3 bases; nucleotides outside the gene matches: 8. CDR3 length equals 17 residues. The CDR3 DNA sequence: TGTGCCAGCAGCTCCCACCCCGGGACAGGGGACACCGGGGAGCTGTTTTTT. Its translation is CASSSHPGTGDTGELFF.

The chain has TRBV13 and TRBJ2-5; 7 nucleotides line up with TRBD1. The V and J ends lost 3 bases and 3 bases, in that order; junction bases with no gene match: 1. Germline assignment: CDR1 PRHDT and CDR2 FYEKMQ (reference sequence). The CDR3 consists of 13 residues. The CDR3 here is CASSFTGEETQYF. The CDR3 region has the DNA TGTGCCAGCAGCTTTACAGGGGAAGAGACCCAGTACTTC.

J is TRBJ2-5 and V is TRBV13, with D maybe TRBD2 (6 bases). This CDR3 has 13 residues. Deletions cut 2 bases from V and 8 bases from J, with 12 bases between. Germline V lookup: CDR1 PRHDT, CDR2 FYEKMQ (reference sequence). CDR3 coding DNA: TGTGCCAGCAGCTTAAGAACTAGCCAAACCCAGTACTTC. Protein: CASSLRTSQTQYF.

The CDR3 bases are TGTGCCAGCAGCTCAGAACAGGGTTCAACAGATACGCAGTATTTT. The encoded protein is CASSSEQGSTDTQYF. The rearrangement uses TRBV13 and TRBJ2-3; D possibly corresponds to TRBD1 (6 bases). This CDR3 has 15 amino acids. Per germline, CDR1 PRHDT and CDR2 FYEKMQ (reference sequence). With 4 bases removed from V and 3 bases from J, the gap between germline ends came to 14 bases.

V usage is TRBV10-3 and J usage is TRBJ1-4; D not resolved. The germline V and J ends were trimmed by 0 bases and 0 bases, with 11 bases remaining between them. CDR1 is ENHRY, CDR2 SYGVKD, per germline. This CDR3 is 17 amino acids long. The CDR3 sequence: CAISESPGSATNEKLFF. The CDR3 DNA reads as TGTGCCATCAGTGAGTCCCCGGGGAGTGCAACTAATGAAAAACTGTTTTTT.

The J gene is TRBJ2-1, the V gene TRBV11-2; 7 nucleotides match TRBD2. CDR3 length: 15 amino acids. In germline, CDR1 is SGHAT, CDR2 FQNNGV. V shed 5 bases and J 4 bases; nucleotides not matched to a gene: 8. The CDR3 DNA follows: TGTGCCAGCAGCCCTCCGGTGGGGGGGTACAATGAGCAGTTCTTC. Its translation is CASSPPVGGYNEQFF.

DNA of the CDR3: TGTGCCAGTAGTTTAGGGCGGAGACAAGAGACCCAGTACTTC. It codes for CASSLGRRQETQYF. This chain connects TRBV19 to TRBJ2-5; D unresolved. V was pared by 5 bases and J by 2 bases, with 12 bases between. Germline-derived CDR1 and CDR2 are LNHDA and SQIVND (reference sequence). CDR3 length: 14 amino acids.

This clone has a handful of counts. This same CDR3 is encoded by further DNA sequences in the sample. The chain links TRBV27 to TRBJ2-3; no reliable D call. The germline V gene encodes CDR1 MNHEY and CDR2 SMNVEV (reference sequence). Trimming took off 3 bases at V and 0 bases at J, with 4 bases between the two ends. The CDR3 runs to 13 residues. CDR3: CASSFLSTDTQYF. The CDR3 DNA sequence: TGTGCCAGCAGTTTCCTCAGCACAGATACGCAGTATTTT.

The chain combines TRBV5-5 with TRBJ2-7; 7 bases are a match to TRBD1. Germline CDR1 is SGHKS and CDR2 is YYEKEE (reference sequence). The ends lost 4 bases at V and 1 base at J; junction bases unmatched: 8. This CDR3 comprises 15 residues. CDR3 coding DNA: TGTGCCAGCAGCATCTCCTGGGACAGTTCCTACGAGCAGTACTTC. Protein sequence: CASSISWDSSYEQYF.

DNA of the CDR3: TGTGCCAGTAGCTTCCGGGACATATACTATGGCTACACCTTC. As protein: CASSFRDIYYGYTF. This chain connects TRBV19 to TRBJ1-2; the D gene is possibly TRBD1 (6 bases). This CDR3 spans 14 amino acids. V shed 6 bases and J shed 3 bases, with 14 bases lying between them. Germline lookup yields CDR1 LNHDA and CDR2 SQIVND (reference sequence).

The CDR3 loop reads CASRLRAASSYEQYF. CDR3 nucleotide sequence: TGTGCCAGCAGGCTCAGGGCAGCTAGCTCCTACGAGCAGTACTTC. The rearrangement links TRBV7-8 to TRBJ2-7, with D possibly TRBD1 on 5 matching bases. CDR3 length equals 15 residues. V lost 6 bases to trimming and J lost 0 bases, with 15 bases between them. CDR1 and CDR2 from the germline V gene are SGHVS and FQNEAQ. Looking up the rest from reference TRBV7-8 and TRBJ2-7 gives the full variable domain: GAGVSQSPRYKVAKRGQDVALRCDPISGHVSLFWYQQALGQGPEFLTYFQNEAQLDKSGLPSDRFFAERPEGSVSTLKIQRTQQEDSAVYLCASRLRAASSYEQYFGPGTRLTVT.

This clone was detected only once. The rearrangement links TRBV9 to TRBJ2-1; possible D gene TRBD2, 7 bases. The CDR3 spans 15 residues. V was clipped by 1 base and J by 10 bases, with 18 bases between them. Germline V gene lookup returns CDR1 SGDLS and CDR2 YYNGEE. The CDR3 loop reads CASSVRAGEGKEQFF. DNA of the CDR3: TGTGCCAGCAGCGTACGGGCAGGGGAGGGTAAAGAGCAGTTCTTC.

The V call is TRBV6-5, the J call TRBJ1-2, with D possibly TRBD1 on 5 matching bases. The germline gives CDR1 MNHEY, CDR2 SVGAGI. Trimming left V 2 bases short and J 4 bases short, with 11 bases between. This CDR3 has 14 amino acids. For the CDR3, the DNA is TGTGCCAGCAGTTACGGGGCAGGGCTCTATGGCTACACCTTC. Translating it yields CASSYGAGLYGYTF.

This clone was recorded only once. This chain connects TRBV5-1 to TRBJ1-6; TRBD1 matches 9 bases. The germline CDR1 and CDR2 sequences are SGHRS and YFSETQ. CDR3 length: 14 residues. The trim removed 2 bases at V and 10 bases at J, leaving 4 bases unmatched. The CDR3 loop is CASSFNRGHSPLHF. The CDR3, as DNA: TGCGCCAGCAGCTTTAACAGGGGGCACTCACCCCTCCACTTT. The whole variable domain, filled in from reference TRBV5-1 and TRBJ1-6, reads KAGVTQTPRYLIKTRGQQVTLSCSPISGHRSVSWYQQTPGQGLQFLFEYFSETQRNKGNFPGRFSGRQFSNSRSEMNVSTLELGDSALYLCASSFNRGHSPLHFGNGTRLTVT.

V usage is TRBV7-9 and J usage is TRBJ2-7, with 7 bases that match TRBD1. Germline V gene sequence: CDR1 SEHNR, CDR2 FQNEAQ (reference sequence). The CDR3 covers 16 residues. V was clipped by 5 bases and J by 1 base; unmatched bases: 11. The CDR3 nucleotides read TGTGCCAGCAGCCCCTCTCCAGGGACAGCTTCCTACGAGCAGTACTTC. Protein product: CASSPSPGTASYEQYF.

The chain recombines TRBV7-9 with TRBJ1-3, with D unresolved. Looked up from germline, CDR1 is SEHNR and CDR2 is FQNEAQ (reference sequence). This CDR3 region has 15 residues. Trimming left V 5 bases short and J 1 base short, with 12 bases between. CDR3 DNA sequence: TGTGCCAGCAGCCCGCCCCTGGGATCTGGAAACACCATATATTTT. As protein: CASSPPLGSGNTIYF.

The V call is TRBV9, the J call TRBJ2-5, with TRBD2 identical over 7 bases. J was trimmed by 1 base and V by 3 bases; bases with no gene match: 3. From germline, CDR1 is SGDLS and CDR2 YYNGEE. The CDR3 extends over 14 amino acids. CDR3 residues: CASSESGAQETQYF. CDR3 nucleotides: TGTGCCAGCAGCGAAAGCGGGGCCCAAGAGACCCAGTACTTC.

V usage is TRBV5-6 and J usage is TRBJ2-5; no definite D call. The CDR3 extends over 11 amino acids. Germline lookup yields CDR1 SGHDT and CDR2 YYEEEE. Trimming pared 4 bases from V and 5 bases from J, leaving 6 bases between. CDR3 residues: CASSTAETQYF. The CDR3, as DNA: TGTGCCAGCAGCACCGCGGAGACCCAGTACTTC.

The chain joins TRBV9 to TRBJ2-7; D remains unclear. The germline V gene has CDR1 SGDLS and CDR2 YYNGEE. V lost 0 bases and J lost 5, with 15 bases in between. The CDR3 contains 15 residues. This CDR3 is CASSVAGRPFDEQYF. CDR3 DNA: TGTGCCAGCAGCGTAGCTGGACGGCCTTTCGACGAGCAGTACTTC.

Here the CDR3 reads CASSPRGPVNTGELFF. The CDR3 DNA reads as TGCGCCAGCAGCCCCAGGGGACCGGTAAACACCGGGGAGCTGTTTTTT. The chain is built from TRBV5-1 and TRBJ2-2; D is perhaps TRBD1 (6 bases). CDR1 is SGHRS and CDR2 is YFSETQ in the germline V gene. The CDR3 loop spans 16 amino acids. V was clipped by 4 bases and J by 2 bases, with 15 bases between them.

The chain couples TRBV11-2 to TRBJ2-2; 9 bases match TRBD2. The germline V gene has CDR1 SGHAT and CDR2 FQNNGV. Trimming at V came to 3 bases and at J to 5 bases, leaving 7 bases not matched to a gene. The CDR3 runs 16 residues. In DNA form, the CDR3 reads TGTGCCAGCAGCTTGAGGGCGGGAGGGCCGACCGGGGAGCTGTTTTTT. Its translation: CASSLRAGGPTGELFF. Combining the CDR3 with reference TRBV11-2 and TRBJ2-2 gives the whole variable domain EAGVAQSPRYKIIEKRQSVAFWCNPISGHATLYWYQQILGQGPKLLIQFQNNGVVDDSQLPKDRFSAERLKGVDSTLKIQPAKLEDSAVYLCASSLRAGGPTGELFFGEGSRLTVL.

The chain employs TRBV7-9 and TRBJ2-3; 12 bases match TRBD2. Germline V gene lookup returns CDR1 SEHNR and CDR2 FQNEAQ (reference sequence). J gave up 1 base and V 5 bases, and 1 base lay outside the gene matches. The CDR3 has 15 residues. The CDR3 DNA sequence: TGTGCCAGCAGCCCTAGCGGGGGGGGCACAGATACGCAGTATTTT. Amino acid sequence: CASSPSGGGTDTQYF.

The genes are TRBV7-9 and TRBJ1-1; the D is unclear. V was pared by 1 base and J by 8 bases, with 11 bases between. The CDR3 covers 13 residues. Germline CDR1 is SEHNR and CDR2 is FQNEAQ (reference sequence). The chain's CDR3 is CASSLETGYEAFF. The CDR3 DNA reads as TGTGCCAGCAGCTTAGAAACGGGATACGAAGCTTTCTTT.

In the case of this clone: The sample has other DNA sequences that encode this CDR3 too. The chain uses TRBV11-2 and TRBJ2-3, with 8 nucleotides matching TRBD1. Unmatched junction bases numbered 4, after V lost 3 bases and J lost 2 bases. Germline V CDR1 and CDR2: SGHAT, FQNNGV. The CDR3 covers 15 residues. Here the CDR3 reads CASSFRGRDTDTQYF. The CDR3 nucleotides read TGTGCCAGCAGCTTCAGGGGGCGGGACACAGATACGCAGTATTTT. Filled out from reference TRBV11-2 and TRBJ2-3, the complete variable domain reads EAGVAQSPRYKIIEKRQSVAFWCNPISGHATLYWYQQILGQGPKLLIQFQNNGVVDDSQLPKDRFSAERLKGVDSTLKIQPAKLEDSAVYLCASSFRGRDTDTQYFGPGTRLTVL.

A single count supports this clone. The V gene is TRBV4-1, the J gene TRBJ1-1, with 7 bases that match TRBD1. This CDR3 contains 18 residues. The junction had 17 bases not matched to a gene; V was cut back by 1 base and J by 6 bases. The germline CDR1 and CDR2 sequences are MGHRA and YSYEKL. The CDR3 bases are TGCGCCAGCAGCCAAGTCTGGGACAGCAGATCCCCCGTATCTGAAGCTTTCTTT. This encodes CASSQVWDSRSPVSEAFF.

This clone was counted between two and nine times. The gene calls are TRBV5-6 and TRBJ1-1; D is undetermined. V lost 2 bases and J lost 0, with 5 bases in between. The CDR3 consists of 13 residues. The germline V gene has CDR1 SGHDT and CDR2 YYEEEE. The CDR3 region is CASSFDMNTEAFF. The CDR3 bases are TGTGCCAGCAGCTTTGATATGAACACTGAAGCTTTCTTT.

The V and J genes are TRBV30 and TRBJ1-5; 7 positions agree with TRBD1. This CDR3 contains 16 residues. Trimming at V came to 2 bases and at J to 0 bases, leaving 7 bases not matched to a gene. Germline V gives CDR1 GTSNPN, CDR2 SVGIG (reference sequence). CDR3: CAWSRGTEYSNQPQHF. In nucleotides, the CDR3 is TGTGCCTGGAGTAGAGGGACAGAGTATAGCAATCAGCCCCAGCATTTT.

This CDR3 is CASLLGGEQYF. In DNA form, the CDR3 reads TGTGCCAGCTTACTCGGAGGCGAGCAGTACTTC. The chain couples TRBV27 to TRBJ2-7; perhaps TRBD2 as D (5 bases). CDR3 length: 11 amino acids. Germline CDR1 is MNHEY and CDR2 is SMNVEV (reference sequence). The V end lost 8 bases, the J end lost 6 bases, and 11 bases lay between the germline ends.

V is TRBV12-5 and J is TRBJ2-7; D call uncertain. Deletions cut 3 bases from V and 1 base from J, with 10 bases between. Germline V gene sequence: CDR1 LGHNT, CDR2 FRNRAP. This CDR3 has 14 residues. This chain's CDR3 is CASGFYPDSYEQYF. DNA of the CDR3: TGTGCTAGTGGTTTTTACCCGGATTCCTACGAGCAGTACTTC.

The V call is TRBV11-2, the J call TRBJ2-1; no clear D gene. CDR1 SGHAT and CDR2 FQNNGV come from the germline V gene. Trimming stripped 2 bases from V and 8 bases from J, with 10 bases between. This CDR3 has 13 residues. CDR3 bases: TGTGCCAGCAGCTTAAGTAGAATGCATGAGCAGTTCTTC. This gives the protein CASSLSRMHEQFF.